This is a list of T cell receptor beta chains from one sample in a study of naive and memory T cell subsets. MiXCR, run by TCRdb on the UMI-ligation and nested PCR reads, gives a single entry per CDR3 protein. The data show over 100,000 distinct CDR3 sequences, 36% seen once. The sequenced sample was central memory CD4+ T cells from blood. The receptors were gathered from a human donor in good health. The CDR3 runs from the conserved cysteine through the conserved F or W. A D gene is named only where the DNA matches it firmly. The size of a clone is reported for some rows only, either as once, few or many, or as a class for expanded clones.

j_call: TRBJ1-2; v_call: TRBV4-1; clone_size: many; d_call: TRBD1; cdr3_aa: CASSQGLTGGTYGYTF; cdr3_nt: TGCGCCAGCAGCCAAGGGCTGACAGGGGGGACCTATGGCTACACCTTC
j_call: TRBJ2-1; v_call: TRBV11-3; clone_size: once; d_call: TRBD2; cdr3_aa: CASSPGLAGATHNEQFF; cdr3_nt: TGTGCCAGCAGCCCCGGACTAGCGGGAGCTACCCACAATGAGCAGTTCTTC
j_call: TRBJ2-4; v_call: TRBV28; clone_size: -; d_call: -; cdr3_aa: CASSRGTAKNIQYF; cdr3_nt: TGTGCCAGCAGCCGGGGGACAGCCAAAAACATTCAGTACTTC
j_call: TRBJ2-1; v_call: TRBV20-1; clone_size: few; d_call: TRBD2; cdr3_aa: CSANSRLAVVYNEQFF; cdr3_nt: TGCAGTGCCAATAGTCGGCTAGCGGTAGTATACAATGAGCAGTTCTTC
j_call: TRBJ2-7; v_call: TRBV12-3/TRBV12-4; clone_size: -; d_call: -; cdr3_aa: CASRLSLSSYEQYF; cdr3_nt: TGTGCCAGCAGGCTAAGCCTTAGCTCCTACGAGCAGTACTTC
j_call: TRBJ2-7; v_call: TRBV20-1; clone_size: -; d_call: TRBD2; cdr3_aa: CSALPGLAGGRREQYF; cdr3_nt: TGCAGTGCCCTGCCGGGACTAGCGGGAGGGAGGCGCGAGCAGTACTTC
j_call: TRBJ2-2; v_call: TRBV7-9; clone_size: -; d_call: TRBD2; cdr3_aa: CASSPRTSRYTGELFF; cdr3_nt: TGTGCCAGCAGCCCAAGGACTAGCAGATACACCGGGGAGCTGTTTTTT
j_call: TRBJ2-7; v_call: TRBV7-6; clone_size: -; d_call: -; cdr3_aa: CASSLGFAGVRDAAYEQYF; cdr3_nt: TGTGCCAGCAGCTTAGGATTTGCCGGGGTTCGGGACGCAGCCTACGAGCAGTACTTC
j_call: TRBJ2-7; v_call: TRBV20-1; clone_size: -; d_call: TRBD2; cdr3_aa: CSALRSGTSSYEQYF; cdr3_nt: TGCAGTGCCCTTAGGTCAGGGACTAGTTCCTACGAGCAGTACTTC
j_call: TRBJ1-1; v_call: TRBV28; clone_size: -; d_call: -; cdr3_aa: CASYALNTEAFF; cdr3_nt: TGTGCCAGCTACGCGCTGAACACTGAAGCTTTCTTT
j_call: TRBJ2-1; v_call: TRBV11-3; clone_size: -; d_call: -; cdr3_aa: CASSSSVSYNEQFF; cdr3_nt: TGTGCCAGCAGCTCCAGCGTATCCTACAATGAGCAGTTCTTC
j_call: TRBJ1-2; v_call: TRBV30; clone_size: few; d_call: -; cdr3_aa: CAWSAVARRTFYYGYTF; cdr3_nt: TGTGCCTGGAGTGCGGTTGCACGCCGAACGTTCTACTATGGCTACACCTTC
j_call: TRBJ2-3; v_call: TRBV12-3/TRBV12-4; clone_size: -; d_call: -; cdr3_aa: CASTLGTTDTQYF; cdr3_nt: TGTGCCAGCACCCTCGGTACGACAGATACGCAGTATTTT
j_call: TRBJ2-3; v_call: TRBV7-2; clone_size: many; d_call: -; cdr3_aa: CASSLTVPGTDTQYF; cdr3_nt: TGTGCCAGCAGCTTGACAGTCCCTGGCACAGATACGCAGTATTTT
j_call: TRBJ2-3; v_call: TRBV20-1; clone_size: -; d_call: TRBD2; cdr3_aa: CSAGTGLAGVRDTQYF; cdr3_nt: TGCAGTGCGGGAACTGGACTAGCGGGAGTGAGAGATACGCAGTATTTT
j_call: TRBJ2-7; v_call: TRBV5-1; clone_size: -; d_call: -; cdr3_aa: CASRLDGTYEQYF; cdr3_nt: TGCGCCAGCAGACTGGACGGGACCTACGAGCAGTACTTC
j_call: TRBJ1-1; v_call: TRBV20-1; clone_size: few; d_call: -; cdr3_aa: CSARDRGSKGAFF; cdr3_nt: TGCAGTGCTAGAGATCGAGGCAGCAAGGGAGCTTTCTTT
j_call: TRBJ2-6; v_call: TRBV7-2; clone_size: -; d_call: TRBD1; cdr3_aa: CASSLFGQGASGANVLTF; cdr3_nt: TGTGCCAGCAGCTTATTCGGACAGGGGGCTTCTGGGGCCAACGTCCTGACTTTC
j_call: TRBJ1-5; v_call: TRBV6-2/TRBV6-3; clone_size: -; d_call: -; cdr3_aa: CASSRRGNQPQHF; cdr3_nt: TGTGCCAGCAGTAGAAGGGGCAATCAGCCCCAGCATTTT
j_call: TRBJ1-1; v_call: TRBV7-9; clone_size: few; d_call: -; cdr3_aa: CASSLQLVDTEAFF; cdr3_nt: TGTGCCAGCAGCTTACAGTTGGTTGATACTGAAGCTTTCTTT
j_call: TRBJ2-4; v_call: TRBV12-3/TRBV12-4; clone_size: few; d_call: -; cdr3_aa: CASSLGGAVNIQYF; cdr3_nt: TGTGCCAGCAGTTTAGGGGGGGCGGTAAACATTCAGTACTTC
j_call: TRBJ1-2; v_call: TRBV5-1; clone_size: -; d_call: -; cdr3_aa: CASSLATAKGGYTF; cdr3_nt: TGCGCCAGCAGCTTGGCAACCGCCAAGGGAGGCTACACCTTC
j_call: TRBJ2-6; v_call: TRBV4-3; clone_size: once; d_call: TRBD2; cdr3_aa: CASSQALLAGGLSGANVLTF; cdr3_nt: TGCGCCAGCAGCCAAGCCCTCCTAGCGGGAGGCCTCTCTGGGGCCAACGTCCTGACTTTC
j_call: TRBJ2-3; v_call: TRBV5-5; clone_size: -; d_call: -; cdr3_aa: CASRNLRGLGGTDTQYF; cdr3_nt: TGTGCCAGCAGAAACCTAAGGGGGCTAGGGGGGACAGATACGCAGTATTTT
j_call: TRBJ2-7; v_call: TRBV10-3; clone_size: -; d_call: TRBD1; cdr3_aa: CAISRTGVDYEQYF; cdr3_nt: TGTGCCATCAGTCGGACAGGGGTGGACTACGAGCAGTACTTC
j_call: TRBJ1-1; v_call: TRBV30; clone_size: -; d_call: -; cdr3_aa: CAWSVAMNTEAFF; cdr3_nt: TGTGCCTGGAGTGTAGCCATGAACACTGAAGCTTTCTTT
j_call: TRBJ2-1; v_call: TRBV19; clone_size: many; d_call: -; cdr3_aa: CASSRRVGPQNEQFF; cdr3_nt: TGTGCCAGTAGTCGTCGCGTGGGACCCCAAAATGAGCAGTTCTTC
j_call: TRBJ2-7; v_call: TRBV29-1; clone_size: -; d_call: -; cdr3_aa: CSAIQNTYEQYF; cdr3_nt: TGCAGCGCTATCCAGAATACCTACGAGCAGTACTTC
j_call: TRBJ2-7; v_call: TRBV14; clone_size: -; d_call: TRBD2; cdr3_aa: CASSQPGLGGGEQYF; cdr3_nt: TGTGCCAGCAGCCAACCGGGACTAGGGGGTGGCGAGCAGTACTTC
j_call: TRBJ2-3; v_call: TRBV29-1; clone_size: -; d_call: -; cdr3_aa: CSFSTDTQYF; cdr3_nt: TGCAGCTTTAGCACAGATACGCAGTATTTT
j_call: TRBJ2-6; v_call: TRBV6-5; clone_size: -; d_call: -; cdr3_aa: CASSPRVDSRVANVLTF; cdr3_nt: TGTGCCAGCAGCCCCCGGGTCGACAGCCGCGTGGCCAACGTCCTGACTTTC
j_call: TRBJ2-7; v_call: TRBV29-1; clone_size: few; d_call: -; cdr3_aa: CSVERSGAEQYF; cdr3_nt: TGCAGCGTTGAAAGGTCAGGGGCCGAGCAGTACTTC
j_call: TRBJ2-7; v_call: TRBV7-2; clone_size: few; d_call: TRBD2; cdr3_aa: CASSLERGGEQYF; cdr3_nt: TGTGCCAGCAGCTTAGAAAGGGGAGGGGAGCAGTACTTC
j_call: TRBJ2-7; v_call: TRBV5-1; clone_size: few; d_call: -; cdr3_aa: CASSDTGPAYEQYF; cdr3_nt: TGCGCCAGCAGCGATACCGGGCCAGCCTACGAGCAGTACTTC
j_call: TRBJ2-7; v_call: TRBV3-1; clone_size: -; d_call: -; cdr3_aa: CASSQGIIEQYF; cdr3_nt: TGTGCCAGCAGCCAAGGCATCATCGAGCAGTACTTC
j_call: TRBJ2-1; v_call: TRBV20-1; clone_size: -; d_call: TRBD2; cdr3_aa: CSAIPQAGVLGSEQFF; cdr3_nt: TGCAGTGCTATTCCCCAAGCGGGAGTACTCGGTTCGGAGCAGTTCTTC
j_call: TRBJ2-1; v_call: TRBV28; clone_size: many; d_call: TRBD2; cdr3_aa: CASSASGTSGLGEQFF; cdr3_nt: TGTGCCAGCAGTGCCTCCGGGACTAGCGGTCTGGGTGAGCAGTTCTTC